These 10 T cell receptor beta chains share one sample of origin, sequenced in a study of lung T cells in sarcoidosis with Löfgren's syndrome. TCRdb recomputed calls from the reads with MiXCR, one row per CDR3 protein. Among roughly 63,000 distinct CDR3 sequences listed, 21% were seen once. Input material: CD4+ T cells from PBMCs. The source of these receptors is a human donor with sarcoidosis (Löfgren's syndrome or another form), or a control subject (not recorded which).

This clonotype was counted ten times or more. The chain is built from TRBV7-9 and TRBJ2-7, with 9 bases matching TRBD2. The CDR3 covers 14 residues. CDR1 is SEHNR, CDR2 FQNEAQ, per germline (reference sequence). Losses at the gene ends were 1 base for V and 6 bases for J; bases not matched to a gene: 4. The CDR3 here is CASSLVAGGGEQYF. The CDR3 nucleotides are TGTGCCAGCAGCTTAGTTGCGGGAGGGGGCGAGCAGTACTTC.

On this clonotype itself: This may come from a read error, since a much larger clone is one base off. The CDR3 nucleotides read TGTGTCAGCAGTCTGACATTGGGAGATGGCTACACCTTC. Encoded protein: CVSSLTLGDGYTF. The chain links TRBV2 to TRBJ1-2; D not resolved. The CDR3 totals 13 residues. From germline, CDR1 is SNHLY and CDR2 FYNNEI. The full variable domain, completed using reference TRBV2 and TRBJ1-2, is EPEVTQTPSHQVTQMGQEVILRCVPISNHLYFYWYRQILGQKVEFLVSFYNNEISEKSEIFDDQFSVERPDGSNFTLKIRSTKLEDSAMYFCVSSLTLGDGYTFGSGTRLTVV.

This clonotype was counted at least ten times. The rearrangement uses TRBV6-2 or TRBV6-3 and TRBJ2-7, with no clear D. CDR3 length: 13 residues. Germline V CDR1 and CDR2: MNHEY, SVGEGT. The V gene lost 5 bases and the J gene lost 0 bases, with 8 bases spanning the gap. The CDR3 protein is CASSRSTSYEQYV. The CDR3 bases are TGTGCCAGCAGTCGGTCAACCTCCTACGAGCAGTACGTC.

At least ten counts were recorded for this clonotype. Germline and junction disagree at one end, which may indicate a read error. This chain links TRBV28 with TRBJ2-1, with TRBD2 matching 9 bases. CDR3 length: 13 amino acids. CDR1 and CDR2 from the germline V gene are MDHEN and SYDVKM. CDR3 in amino acids: CASSKHASGDELF. The CDR3 DNA follows: TGTGCCAGCAGCAAACACGCTAGCGGGGACGAGCTCTTC.

This clonotype was observed at least ten times. The V gene is TRBV20-1, the J gene TRBJ2-1; D perhaps matches TRBD2 (6 bases). The CDR3 is made up of 17 amino acids. V dropped 5 bases and J dropped 0 bases, with 20 bases sitting between them. CDR1 and CDR2 from the germline V gene are DFQATT and SNEGSKA (reference sequence). CDR3 coding DNA: TGCAGTGCTCGGTCCGTAACGGGAGCTTACTCCTACAATGAGCAGTTCTTC. Protein: CSARSVTGAYSYNEQFF.

This clonotype was observed at least ten times. The chain joins TRBV20-1 to TRBJ2-3, with D possibly TRBD2 on 5 matching bases. This CDR3 has 16 residues. Germline V gene lookup returns CDR1 DFQATT and CDR2 SNEGSKA (reference sequence). The V end lost 3 bases, the J end lost 0 bases, and 16 bases lay between the germline ends. CDR3: CSARADSAMSTDTQYF. The CDR3 region has the DNA TGCAGTGCTAGGGCGGACTCGGCTATGAGCACAGATACGCAGTATTTT.

This clonotype has more than one count but fewer than ten. This chain connects TRBV12-3 or TRBV12-4 to TRBJ2-5; no clear D gene. Trimming left V 0 bases short and J 2 bases short, with 7 bases between. The CDR3 is 14 residues long. In DNA, the CDR3 is TGTGCCAGCAGTTTAGCCCCGTCGCAAGAGACCCAGTACTTC. It yields the protein CASSLAPSQETQYF.

In its sample, this clonotype was seen many times. The chain couples TRBV27 to TRBJ1-2; a possible D gene is TRBD1 (5 bases). CDR3 size: 17 residues. The germline gives CDR1 MNHEY, CDR2 SMNVEV (reference sequence). V dropped 0 bases and J dropped 4 bases, with 18 bases sitting between them. The CDR3 DNA is TGTGCCAGCAGTTTATCAGCCCCAACGCAGGGAGGCTATGGCTACACCTTC. Translating gives CASSLSAPTQGGYGYTF.

V gene TRBV30 combines with J gene TRBJ2-5; 11 positions agree with TRBD2. The CDR3 contains 14 residues. CDR1 and CDR2 from the germline V gene are GTSNPN and SVGIG (reference sequence). The V segment lost 3 bases and the J segment 4 bases; nucleotides outside the gene matches: 4. CDR3 nucleotides: TGTGCCTGGAGGGGTCTAGCGGGAGGAGAGACCCAGTACTTC. This encodes CAWRGLAGGETQYF.

As concerns this clonotype: A single base separates this from a much larger clone, so it may be a read error. The chain is built from TRBV27 and TRBJ2-2; 12 nucleotides match TRBD2. V lost 3 bases to trimming and J lost 3 bases; unmatched junction nucleotides: 5. This CDR3 comprises 17 residues. Germline loops: CDR1 MNHEY, CDR2 SMNVEV (reference sequence). The CDR3 spells CASSFPRTSGDTGELFF. CDR3 DNA: TGTGCCAGCAGTTTCCCTCGGACTAGCGGGGACACCGGGGAGCTGTTTTTT.